In its sample, the clone carrying this T cell receptor beta chain was seen many times. Its antigen is undetermined. This record comes from a study of T cells after yellow fever vaccination. General study points: After the booster, about 95% of CD4 and about 90% of CD8 primary-response clones were re-detected. The study found a weaker secondary response that peaked faster, day 5 versus 15.

Germline lookup yields CDR1 SGHNT and CDR2 YYREEE (reference sequence). CDR3 length: 11 amino acids. The V and J ends lost 6 bases and 8 bases respectively, with 11 bases between them. TCRdb fed the 5' RACE reads into MiXCR, producing one record per CDR3 protein. In the table there are about 320,000 distinct CDR3 sequences, roughly 4.3% of which are singletons. The V and J genes are TRBV5-4 and TRBJ1-2; perhaps TRBD1 as D (6 bases). This specimen consisted of PBMCs, obtained 15 days after the yellow fever booster vaccination. The clonotype was recovered from a man younger than 30 who received the YFV17D yellow fever vaccine. The CDR3 reads CASTGGGGYTF. The CDR3 bases are TGTGCCAGCACCGGAGGGGGAGGCTACACCTTC.